This T cell receptor (beta chain) was captured in a study of monozygotic twins with inflammatory bowel disease. Study observations and caveats: IBD patients showed reduced TCRbeta diversity (inverse Simpson) versus healthy co-twins. Repertoire similarity was not found to differ between concordant and discordant twins, possibly from limited power. Clonotypes shared with others were fewer in IBD patients than in healthy twins, especially with disease activity.

CDR1 is SGDLS, CDR2 YYNGEE, per germline. CDR3 length equals 15 residues. A remark on this clonotype: Its antigen is undetermined.

cDNA for TCRalpha and TCRbeta was amplified by nested PCRs of about 17 then nine to ten cycles. One entry per CDR3 protein, without DNA, is what TCRdb gives after re-calling the 5' RACE reads. The sample table includes more than 300,000 distinct CDR3 sequences. This sequence joins TRBV9 and TRBJ2-7; TCRdb lists TRBD2, though no DNA is available to test this call. The sequence derives from a human donor with ulcerative colitis or Crohn's disease, or a healthy co-twin of an affected twin (not recorded which). Input material: blood. CDR3 residues: CASGKEGYPSSEQYF.